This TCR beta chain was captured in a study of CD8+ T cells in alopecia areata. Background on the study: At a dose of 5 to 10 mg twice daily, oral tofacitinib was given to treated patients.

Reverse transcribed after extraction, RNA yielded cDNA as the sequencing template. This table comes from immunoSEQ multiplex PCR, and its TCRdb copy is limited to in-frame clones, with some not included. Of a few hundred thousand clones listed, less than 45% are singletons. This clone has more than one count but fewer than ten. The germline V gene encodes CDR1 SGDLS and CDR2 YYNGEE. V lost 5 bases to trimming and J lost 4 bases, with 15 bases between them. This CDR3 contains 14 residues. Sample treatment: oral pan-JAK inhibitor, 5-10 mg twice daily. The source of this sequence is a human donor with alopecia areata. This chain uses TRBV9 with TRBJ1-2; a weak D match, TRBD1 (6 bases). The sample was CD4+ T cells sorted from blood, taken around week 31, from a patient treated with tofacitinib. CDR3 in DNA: TGTGCCAGCAGTCGAGACAGGACTGGCTATGGCTACACCTTC. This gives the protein CASSRDRTGYGYTF.